This TCR beta chain was recovered during a study of shared clonotypes between healthy human individuals. General study findings and limits: Unshared clonotypes carried lower generation probabilities than those common to all four donors. It was the few donors that limited the genetic and exposure-history diversity represented.

Germline assignment: CDR1 MNHEY and CDR2 SVGAGI. V shed 2 bases and J shed 2 bases, with 6 bases lying between them. The CDR3 consists of 13 residues. In the naive CD8 group, cells lacked CD45RO and were positively selected for CCR7, so terminally differentiated effector memory CD45RA+ cells were left out. Comments on this clone: Its antigen is currently unknown.

The table came from immunoSEQ multiplex PCR; TCRdb's copy has only in-frame clones and leaves some out. The sample includes about 2 million clones, about 95% of them seen just once. The V and J genes are TRBV6-5 and TRBJ1-1; no firm D call. The clonotype was recovered from a man between 18 and 29 years old in good health. Sample: naive CD8+ T cells sorted from blood. CDR3 sequence reads: CASSYDPNTEAFF. Written as DNA, the CDR3 is TGTGCCAGCAGTTACGATCCAAACACTGAAGCTTTCTTT.